Sequencing of this T cell receptor beta chain was carried out in a study of blood T cells in healthy people across ages. Note on this clonotype: No antigen is known for it.

The CDR3 contains 15 residues. V was cut by 2 bases and J by 0 bases, with 11 bases left in between. CDR1 is SGHDT and CDR2 is YYEEEE in the germline V gene. The study's findings and limits: Diversity was higher, and naive CD4+ cells more numerous, in long-lived donors than in aged donors.

Sample-barcoded 5' priming and a J-beta primer mix drove a second PCR of about 6 to 12 cycles. Tags on each cDNA molecule came from a template-switch adaptor with 12 random nucleotides. Per-sample output comprised a minimum of 3 million paired-end reads containing CDR3. TCRdb passed the 5' RACE reads through MiXCR, listing each CDR3 protein once. The profile shows approximately 900,000 distinct CDR3 sequences, about 48% of them singletons. Staff drew roughly 10 milliliters of peripheral blood from each donor. The sample comprised blood. This clonotype was obtained from a man in his thirties or forties in good health. The chain recombines TRBV5-6 with TRBJ1-1; no clear D gene. The CDR3 coding sequence is TGTGCCAGCAGCTTAGGGATGGGTATGAACACTGAAGCTTTCTTT. As protein: CASSLGMGMNTEAFF.